These T cell receptor beta chains were read from a single sample in a study of T cells after yellow fever vaccination. Via MiXCR, TCRdb re-called the 5' RACE reads, giving one row per CDR3 protein. Of some 300,000 distinct CDR3 sequences in the sample, around 9.3% were seen once. This specimen consisted of CD4+ T cells sorted from PBMCs, obtained 5 days after the yellow fever booster vaccination. These receptors all stem from a man between 18 and 35 years old who received the YFV17D yellow fever vaccine. Each CDR3 is given with its conserved first and last residue. A D gene is named only where the DNA matches it firmly. For some rows the clone size is stated as once, few or many, or as a class when expanded; others skip it.

>.|TRBJ1-3|TRBV20-1|.
TGCAGTGCTAGCGGGACAACTGGATACTGGAACACCATATATTTT
CSASGTTGYWNTIYF
>.|TRBJ1-2|TRBV20-1|few
TGCAGTGCCCTTCGGGGTACTGATAACTATGGCTACACCTTC
CSALRGTDNYGYTF
>.|TRBJ2-5|TRBV29-1|many
TGCAGCGCGGGGGCGGGGCAAGAGGAGACCCAGTACTTC
CSAGAGQEETQYF
>.|TRBJ1-5|TRBV2|.
TGTGCCAGCAGTGAAGTAGGGAGGAGTCGCCAGCCCCAGCATTTT
CASSEVGRSRQPQHF
>.|TRBJ2-3|TRBV2|few
TGTGCCAGCAGTGAAGCGCTCAGGAGCACAGATACGCAGTATTTT
CASSEALRSTDTQYF
>TRBD1|TRBJ1-4|TRBV7-2|few
TGTGCCAGCAGCCGGGACAGAGGTGAAAAACTGTTTTTT
CASSRDRGEKLFF
>.|TRBJ1-2|TRBV6-5|few
TGTGCCAGCAGTTACCAGGGATCAGATGGCTACACCTTC
CASSYQGSDGYTF
>.|TRBJ2-5|TRBV6-2/TRBV6-3|many
TGTGCCAGCAGTTCGGGACTTATAGAGACCCAGTACTTC
CASSSGLIETQYF
>TRBD1|TRBJ1-2|TRBV4-2|few
TGTGCCAGCAGCCAAGATGAAACAGGGGACTATGGCTACACCTTC
CASSQDETGDYGYTF
>TRBD2|TRBJ2-3|TRBV29-1|many
TGCAGCGTTATTAGCGGGGGCACAGATACGCAGTATTTT
CSVISGGTDTQYF
>.|TRBJ2-1|TRBV7-2|.
TGTGCCAGCAGCTCCTCGTGGGGCGAGCAGTTCTTC
CASSSSWGEQFF
>TRBD1|TRBJ1-5|TRBV6-5|few
TGTGCCAGCAGCCGAGGGACAGGGTTCAATCAGCCCCAGCATTTT
CASSRGTGFNQPQHF
>TRBD2|TRBJ2-1|TRBV7-9|few
TGTGCCAGCGGACTAGCGGGGGGGGCCTACAATGAGCAGTTCTTC
CASGLAGGAYNEQFF
>TRBD2|TRBJ2-3|TRBV5-1|few
TGCGCCAGCAGACGACCCAGCGGGGGGTTCACAGATACGCAGTATTTT
CASRRPSGGFTDTQYF
>TRBD2|TRBJ2-1|TRBV5-1|few
TGCGCCAGCACTCCGGGACTAGCGGGGGGGACCTACAATGAGCAGTTCTTC
CASTPGLAGGTYNEQFF
>TRBD1|TRBJ2-2|TRBV5-1|.
TGCGCCAGCAGCTTGTACCCACAGGGGGTTAGCACCGGGGAGCTGTTTTTT
CASSLYPQGVSTGELFF
>TRBD2|TRBJ2-1|TRBV12-3/TRBV12-4|.
TGTGCCAGCAGCGGACTAGCGACCAATGAGCAGTTCTTC
CASSGLATNEQFF
>.|TRBJ1-1|TRBV5-6|few
TGTGCCAGCAGCTTAATGGGGGTGAACACTGAAGCTTTCTTT
CASSLMGVNTEAFF
>.|TRBJ2-3|TRBV4-3|.
TGCGCCAGCAGCCAAGATAGTCTTTCAGATACGCAGTATTTT
CASSQDSLSDTQYF
>.|TRBJ1-1|TRBV4-3|.
TGCGCCAGCAGCCAAGAATGGCAGAACACTGAAGCTTTCTTT
CASSQEWQNTEAFF
>.|TRBJ2-3|TRBV20-1|.
TGCAGTGCTAGACCAAGGACAGCTTTTACAGATACGCAGTATTTT
CSARPRTAFTDTQYF
>.|TRBJ2-3|TRBV10-2|few
TGCGCCAGCCCTGTGGGAGATACGCAGTATTTT
CASPVGDTQYF
>.|TRBJ1-1|TRBV7-8|.
TGTGCCAGCAGCTTAGGCCTTGGGACTGAAGCTTTCTTT
CASSLGLGTEAFF
>.|TRBJ1-5|TRBV28|.
TGTGCCAGCAGTAAACTTGACAGAGGGCTAGGGGCCCAGCCCCAGCATTTT
CASSKLDRGLGAQPQHF
>TRBD1|TRBJ2-3|TRBV6-1|.
TGTGCCAGCAGTGAAGTTCCCGACAGGGGGCTTAGAGATACGCAGTATTTT
CASSEVPDRGLRDTQYF